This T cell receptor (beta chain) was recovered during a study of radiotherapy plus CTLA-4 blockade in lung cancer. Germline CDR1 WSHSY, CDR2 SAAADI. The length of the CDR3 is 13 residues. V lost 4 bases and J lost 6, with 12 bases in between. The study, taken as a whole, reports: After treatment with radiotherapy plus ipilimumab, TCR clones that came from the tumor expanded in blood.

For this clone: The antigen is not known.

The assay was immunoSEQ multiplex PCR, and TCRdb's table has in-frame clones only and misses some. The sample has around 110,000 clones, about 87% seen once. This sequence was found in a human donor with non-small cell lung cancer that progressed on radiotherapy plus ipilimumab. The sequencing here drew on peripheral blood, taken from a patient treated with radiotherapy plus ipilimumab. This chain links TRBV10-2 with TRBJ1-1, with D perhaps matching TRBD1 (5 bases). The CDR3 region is CASSGGSSPEAFF. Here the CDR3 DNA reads TGCGCCAGCAGTGGGGGGAGTAGCCCTGAAGCTTTCTTT.